These 32 T cell receptor beta chains were all obtained from the same sample, sequenced in a study of blood T cell repertoires in COVID-19. Some clones are missing from TCRdb's copy, which holds only in-frame ones; the method was immunoSEQ multiplex PCR. This sample yields roughly 670,000 clones, of which about 90% are seen a single time; roughly 0.26% belongs to the top ten. The sequencing input was peripheral blood. These receptors all come from a woman aged 18-30 years with acute or convalescent COVID-19.

J is TRBJ2-7 and V is TRBV27; D uncertain. Trimming left V 5 bases short and J 7 bases short, with 12 bases between. Germline CDR1 is MNHEY and CDR2 is SMNVEV (reference sequence). The CDR3 contains 12 residues. The CDR3 is CASSPPSREQYF. For the CDR3, the DNA is TGTGCCAGCAGTCCCCCGTCCAGGGAGCAGTACTTC.

The chain links TRBV30 to TRBJ1-4, with D tentatively TRBD1 (5 bases). This CDR3 has 14 amino acids. V gave up 2 bases and J gave up 8 bases, with 15 bases separating them. The V gene's germline CDR1 is GTSNPN and CDR2 SVGIG (reference sequence). The CDR3 bases are TGTGCCTGGAGTCCCGGCAGGGTCAAGGAAAAACTGTTTTTT. Amino acids: CAWSPGRVKEKLFF.

The J gene is TRBJ1-5, the V gene TRBV24-1, with 8 bases that match TRBD1. The CDR3 has 18 residues. The ends lost 5 bases at V and 0 bases at J; junction bases unmatched: 11. Per germline, CDR1 KGHDR and CDR2 SFDVKD. The CDR3 nucleotides read TGTGCCACCAGTGTAACACCTTTGACAGGGGATAGCAATCAGCCCCAGCATTTT. Residues: CATSVTPLTGDSNQPQHF.

This clone occurred once. CDR3 loop: CASSSWTGVDYGYTF. In DNA, the CDR3 is TGTGCCAGCAGCTCGTGGACAGGGGTGGACTATGGCTACACCTTC. V and J are TRBV3-1 (or the pseudogene TRBV3-2) and TRBJ1-2; 9 bases map to TRBD1. The CDR3 contains 15 residues. Germline V CDR1 and CDR2: LGHDT, YNNKEL (reference sequence). V lost 5 bases to trimming and J lost 3 bases; unmatched junction nucleotides: 7.

The chain carries TRBV24-1 and TRBJ2-2; D is unresolved. CDR3 length: 16 amino acids. V was trimmed by 3 bases and J by 1 base, leaving 11 bases between them. CDR1 and CDR2 from the germline V gene are KGHDR and SFDVKD. This CDR3 reads CATSDRRILNTGELFF. In nucleotides, the CDR3 is TGTGCCACCAGTGATAGGAGAATCTTGAACACCGGGGAGCTGTTTTTT.

The CDR3: CASSQVPGSGYGYTF. The CDR3, as DNA: TGTGCCAGCAGCCAAGTCCCGGGATCAGGCTATGGCTACACCTTC. This chain links TRBV3-1 (or the pseudogene TRBV3-2) with TRBJ1-2; D gene ambiguous. The germline V gene has CDR1 LGHDT and CDR2 YNNKEL (reference sequence). The length of the CDR3 is 15 residues. The ends were cut back, 1 base at V and 4 bases at J, with 13 bases in the middle.

A note on this clone: Different DNA sequences within this sample yield the same CDR3. This sequence joins TRBV6-5 and TRBJ1-1; possible D gene TRBD1, 5 bases. The CDR3 consists of 13 residues. V was trimmed by 6 bases and J by 0 bases, leaving 8 bases between them. Germline V CDR1 and CDR2: MNHEY, SVGAGI. CDR3 sequence reads: CASRRQMNTEAFF. In nucleotides, the CDR3 is TGTGCCAGCAGGAGACAGATGAACACTGAAGCTTTCTTT.

Concerning this clone: Other DNA sequences within the sample encode an identical CDR3. The rearrangement links TRBV4-1 to TRBJ2-7; 7 bases agree with TRBD1. Germline V gene sequence: CDR1 MGHRA, CDR2 YSYEKL. The CDR3 spans 14 residues. The V gene end was trimmed by 1 base and the J gene end by 2 bases; junction bases not matched to a gene: 2. CDR3 residues: CASSQGDRAYEQYF. The CDR3 DNA follows: TGCGCCAGCAGCCAAGGCGACAGGGCCTACGAGCAGTACTTC.

The chain links TRBV2 to TRBJ1-5; D gene uncertain. The CDR3 consists of 13 residues. CDR1 and CDR2 (germline): SNHLY, FYNNEI. V was clipped by 7 bases and J by 7 bases, with 14 bases between them. CDR3 region: CASKAEGEQPQHF. The CDR3, as DNA: TGTGCCAGCAAAGCGGAGGGAGAGCAGCCCCAGCATTTT.

This chain connects TRBV9 to TRBJ1-6; 8 bases are a match to TRBD1. V was clipped by 3 bases and J by 7 bases; unmatched bases: 6. The CDR3 sequence is 15 residues long. In germline, CDR1 is SGDLS, CDR2 YYNGEE. DNA of the CDR3: TGTGCCAGCAGCGGACGACAGGGGACCAATTCACCCCTCCACTTT. This translates into CASSGRQGTNSPLHF. Variable domain in full (rest from reference TRBV9 and TRBJ1-6): DSGVTQTPKHLITATGQRVTLRCSPRSGDLSVYWYQQSLDQGLQFLIQYYNGEERAKGNILERFSAQQFPDLHSELNLSSLELGDSALYFCASSGRQGTNSPLHFGNGTRLTVT.

The rearrangement links TRBV4-1 to TRBJ1-2; 7 bases fit TRBD1. Losses at the gene ends were 0 bases for V and 2 bases for J; bases not matched to a gene: 3. The length of the CDR3 is 15 residues. CDR1 MGHRA and CDR2 YSYEKL come from the germline V gene. Written as DNA, the CDR3 is TGCGCCAGCAGCCAAGAACAGGGGTGGAACTATGGCTACACCTTC. Its protein product is CASSQEQGWNYGYTF.

The chain is built from TRBV5-1 and TRBJ1-3, with D perhaps TRBD1 (6 bases). The length of the CDR3 is 16 residues. Germline CDR1 is SGHRS and CDR2 is YFSETQ. V was cut by 4 bases and J by 1 base, with 15 bases left in between. CDR3 nucleotides: TGCGCCAGCAGCAAGGATGGGGGCGGGTCTGGAAACACCATATATTTT. Residues: CASSKDGGGSGNTIYF.

The rearrangement joins TRBV27 to TRBJ1-2; 7 nucleotides agree with TRBD1. The CDR3 consists of 13 residues. Trimming at V came to 5 bases and at J to 5 bases, leaving 5 bases not matched to a gene. The germline gives CDR1 MNHEY, CDR2 SMNVEV (reference sequence). The chain's CDR3 is CASSAGTAYGYTF. The CDR3 coding sequence is TGTGCCAGCAGTGCCGGGACAGCATATGGCTACACCTTC.

V gene TRBV6-5 combines with J gene TRBJ1-1; TRBD1 might be the D (5 bases). The length of the CDR3 is 16 residues. CDR1 is MNHEY, CDR2 SVGAGI, per germline. V lost 0 bases to trimming and J lost 0 bases, with 11 bases between them. The CDR3 here is CASSYSGTGLNTEAFF. CDR3 in DNA: TGTGCCAGCAGTTACTCAGGGACTGGGTTGAACACTGAAGCTTTCTTT.

This sequence joins TRBV15 and TRBJ1-2, with a weak D call TRBD1 (5 bases). Germline V gene sequence: CDR1 LNHNV, CDR2 YYDKDF (reference sequence). Trimming pared 0 bases from V and 4 bases from J, leaving 15 bases between. The CDR3 has 16 residues. CDR3 loop: CATSRDVLQATYGYTF. CDR3 in DNA: TGTGCCACCAGCAGAGATGTCTTACAGGCGACCTATGGCTACACCTTC. The complete variable domain, with remaining parts taken from reference TRBV15 and TRBJ1-2, reads DAMVIQNPRYQVTQFGKPVTLSCSQTLNHNVMYWYQQKSSQAPKLLFHYYDKDFNNEADTPDNFQSRRPNTSFCFLDIRSPGLGDTAMYLCATSRDVLQATYGYTFGSGTRLTVV.

This chain connects TRBV19 to TRBJ1-6; the match to TRBD1 covers 8 bases. Germline CDR1 LNHDA, CDR2 SQIVND (reference sequence). This CDR3 region has 16 residues. V was clipped by 8 bases and J by 4 bases; unmatched bases: 10. The CDR3 sequence is CASHPNDRGYNSPLHF. The CDR3 DNA reads TGTGCCAGTCACCCTAACGACAGGGGTTATAATTCACCCCTCCACTTT.

The J gene is TRBJ1-2, the V gene TRBV6-5, with D possibly being TRBD1 (5 bases). Germline CDR1 MNHEY, CDR2 SVGAGI. Trimming stripped 0 bases from V and 5 bases from J, with 16 bases between. The length of the CDR3 is 16 residues. In DNA, the CDR3 is TGTGCCAGCAGTTACTCGAGAATGGGGGGTGTTTATGGCTACACCTTC. The encoded protein is CASSYSRMGGVYGYTF.

The rearrangement joins TRBV7-6 to TRBJ2-3; TRBD1 agrees at 8 bases. This CDR3 spans 16 amino acids. Losses at the gene ends were 0 bases for V and 5 bases for J; bases not matched to a gene: 7. Germline CDR1 and CDR2: SGHVS and FNYEAQ. The chain's CDR3 is CASSLAVQGDLDTQYF. The DNA of the CDR3 is TGTGCCAGCAGCTTAGCGGTACAGGGGGATTTAGATACGCAGTATTTT. Filled out from reference TRBV7-6 and TRBJ2-3, the complete variable domain reads GAGVSQSPRYKVTKRGQDVALRCDPISGHVSLYWYRQALGQGPEFLTYFNYEAQQDKSGLPNDRFSAERPEGSISTLTIQRTEQRDSAMYRCASSLAVQGDLDTQYFGPGTRLTVL.

The rearrangement uses TRBV19 and TRBJ2-2; 7 bases are shared with TRBD1. Germline loops: CDR1 LNHDA, CDR2 SQIVND (reference sequence). This CDR3 has 13 residues. Unmatched junction bases numbered 2, after V lost 4 bases and J lost 6 bases. The CDR3 nucleotides read TGTGCCAGTAGTAACACAGGGGCCGGGGAGCTGTTTTTT. This sequence encodes CASSNTGAGELFF.

The V call is TRBV7-9, the J call TRBJ1-1; 7 bases align to TRBD1. From germline, CDR1 is SEHNR and CDR2 FQNEAQ (reference sequence). The CDR3 consists of 13 residues. J gave up 7 bases and V 1 base, and 3 bases lay outside the gene matches. CDR3 region: CASSLGQGNEAFF. The CDR3 DNA reads as TGTGCCAGCAGCTTAGGACAGGGCAATGAAGCTTTCTTT.

A single count supports this clone. This sequence joins TRBV12-5 and TRBJ1-4; D gene ambiguous. Germline CDR1 is LGHNT and CDR2 is FRNRAP. This CDR3 spans 12 amino acids. The V end lost 1 base, the J end lost 14 bases, and 11 bases lay between the germline ends. The CDR3 protein is CASGLASGWLFF. The CDR3, as DNA: TGTGCTAGTGGTTTGGCCTCAGGATGGCTGTTTTTT.

The rearrangement joins TRBV12-3 or TRBV12-4 to TRBJ2-3; D is undetermined. CDR3 length equals 12 residues. Between the trimmed V and J ends, which lost 3 bases and 2 bases, there was a span of 3 bases. The CDR3 DNA sequence: TGTGCCAGCAGTTTTCTCACAGATACGCAGTATTTT. Translating gives CASSFLTDTQYF.

This sequence joins TRBV19 and TRBJ1-2; the match to TRBD1 covers 8 bases. The CDR3 has 14 residues. Per the germline V gene, CDR1 is LNHDA and CDR2 is SQIVND (reference sequence). V dropped 9 bases and J dropped 8; count of bases not matched to a gene: 14. The CDR3 DNA sequence: TGTGCCAGCAATGACAGGGGTCGGGAATTAGGCTACACCTTC. It translates to CASNDRGRELGYTF. The variable domain in full, completed from reference TRBV19 and TRBJ1-2, reads DGGITQSPKYLFRKEGQNVTLSCEQNLNHDAMYWYRQDPGQGLRLIYYSQIVNDFQKGDIAEGYSVSREKKESFPLTVTSAQKNPTAFYLCASNDRGRELGYTFGSGTRLTVV.

The chain employs TRBV6-6 and TRBJ1-2; 9 bases align to TRBD1. Germline-derived CDR1 and CDR2 are MNHNY and SVGAGI (reference sequence). This CDR3 comprises 15 residues. Trimming took 8 bases from V and 1 from J; bases not matched to a gene: 8. CDR3 nucleotide sequence: TGTGCCAGCGCATCTGAGGACAGGGGTAACTATGGCTACACCTTC. It specifies CASASEDRGNYGYTF.

About this clone: The germline gene is not matched at one end of the junction; a read error may be the cause. Other DNA sequences in the sample encode the same CDR3. V and J are TRBV4-3 and TRBJ2-7; 7 nucleotides line up with TRBD2. The CDR3 has 16 residues. CDR1 is LGHNA, CDR2 YSLEER, per germline. This CDR3 reads CASSQDEASGSYEQYF. The CDR3 region has the DNA TGCGCCAGCAGCCAAGATGAGGCTAGCGGATCCTACGAGCAATACTTC.

The CDR3 nucleotides read TGTGCCAGCAGTTGGGGGGGAAATGAGCAGTTCTTC. Its translation is CASSWGGNEQFF. The gene calls are TRBV28 and TRBJ2-1; 7 bases fit TRBD2. J gave up 7 bases and V 4 bases, and 1 base lay outside the gene matches. In germline, CDR1 is MDHEN, CDR2 SYDVKM. The CDR3 is made up of 12 amino acids.

This chain joins TRBV9 and TRBJ1-2, with D unclear. CDR1 is SGDLS and CDR2 is YYNGEE in the germline V gene. CDR3 length: 13 residues. Deletions cut 4 bases from V and 6 bases from J, with 13 bases between. Written as DNA, the CDR3 is TGTGCCAGCAGCCCCCCCCCGGGGAATGGCTACACCTTC. Its protein product is CASSPPPGNGYTF.

The rearrangement links TRBV18 to TRBJ2-5; TRBD1 might be the D (6 bases). CDR3 length equals 13 residues. V lost 5 bases, J lost 5 bases, and 12 bases lay in between. Germline V gene data show CDR1 as KGHSH and CDR2 as LQKENI. The CDR3 DNA reads TGTGCCAGCTCAACCTACAGGGATGAGACCCAGTACTTC. Translating gives CASSTYRDETQYF. Full variable domain (missing parts from reference TRBV18 and TRBJ2-5): NAGVMQNPRHLVRRRGQEARLRCSPMKGHSHVYWYRQLPEEGLKFMVYLQKENIIDESGMPKERFSAEFPKEGPSILRIQQVVRGDSAAYFCASSTYRDETQYFGPGTRLLVL.

In nucleotides, the CDR3 is TGTGCTAGTGGTATTCCAGGGGGCTTAGGCTATGGCTACACCTTC. Translating gives CASGIPGGLGYGYTF. The chain carries TRBV12-5 and TRBJ1-2; TRBD1 aligns across 8 bases. Per the germline V gene, CDR1 is LGHNT and CDR2 is FRNRAP. Trimming removed 5 bases from V and 4 bases from J; junction bases left unmatched: 9. The CDR3 is 15 residues long.

This clone has just a few counts. The CDR3 coding sequence is TGTGCCAGCAGCTCCCGGACAGGGGGAATAAATGAGCAGTTCTTC. Translating it yields CASSSRTGGINEQFF. V and J are TRBV9 and TRBJ2-1, with TRBD1 matching 10 bases. Germline V gene data show CDR1 as SGDLS and CDR2 as YYNGEE. The CDR3 consists of 15 residues. J lost 7 bases, V lost 4 bases, and 8 bases had no gene match.

V usage is TRBV4-1 and J usage is TRBJ1-2, with D hard to call. The CDR3 runs to 13 residues. With 0 bases removed from V and 8 bases from J, the gap between germline ends came to 10 bases. CDR1 is MGHRA and CDR2 is YSYEKL in the germline V gene. For the CDR3, the DNA is TGCGCCAGCAGCCAAGATTTGAGGGTCGGCTACACCTTC. Residues: CASSQDLRVGYTF.

The count of this clone is one. The genes are TRBV9 and TRBJ2-2; perhaps TRBD1 as D (5 bases). CDR3 length: 16 amino acids. The V gene lost 2 bases and the J gene lost 6 bases, with 17 bases spanning the gap. The V gene's germline CDR1 is SGDLS and CDR2 YYNGEE. CDR3: CASSVDPGSRSGELFF. The CDR3 bases are TGTGCCAGCAGCGTTGATCCAGGGTCTCGTTCCGGGGAGCTGTTTTTT.